This T cell receptor beta chain was found in a study of T cells after yellow fever vaccination. Whole-study findings and limits: Bulk-population clonotypes that are abundant could appear as contaminants in FACS-sorted repertoires. Primary-vaccination clones mostly resurfaced post-booster (about 95% CD4, roughly 87% CD8).

TCR cDNA, made by 5'RACE template switching, carried an added universal primer site and UMIs. TCRdb fed the 5' RACE reads into MiXCR, producing one record per CDR3 protein. Of roughly 150,000 distinct CDR3 sequences listed, 6.6% are singletons. Germline lookup yields CDR1 SGDLS and CDR2 YYNGEE. The length of the CDR3 is 16 residues. V lost 0 bases and J lost 1, with 10 bases in between. This clonotype was seen repeatedly, ten times or more. Antigen unknown. V gene TRBV9 combines with J gene TRBJ2-2; no clear D gene. The sample consisted of CD4+ T cells sorted from PBMCs, taken 10 days after the yellow fever booster vaccination. This clonotype originated in a man aged 25-45 years who received the YFV17D yellow fever vaccine. CDR3 sequence reads: CASSVGVTLNTGELFF. CDR3 coding DNA: TGTGCCAGCAGCGTAGGGGTGACACTGAACACCGGGGAGCTGTTTTTT.